This TCR beta chain was sequenced during a study of T cells after posttransplantation cyclophosphamide (dated by TCRdb to the mid-2010s). Turning to the overall study: Using TRB sequencing, the study followed how the T cell repertoire reconstituted after myeloablative bone marrow transplantation in which posttransplantation cyclophosphamide served as GVHD prophylaxis. Antigen receptor sequencing covered samples from some 35 PTCy-treated patients and some 15 of their related bone marrow donors. Blood from every one of the approximately 30 PTCy patients who had 1-year posttransplant specimens underwent TRB sequencing. Up to roughly 3 additional blood samples from 2 to 5.2 years after transplant were also TRB-sequenced in 3 patients, as was pretransplant blood from several patients. Because TRA and TRB clonality correlated tightly in under 10 samples, later TCR analyses were limited to TRB. Public TRB sequences were queried against a database of over 3,600 sequences associated with responses to pathogens, tumor antigens, self-antigens and alloantigens. Results and caveats for the whole study, not just this receptor: Across the approximately 45 patients, TRB clonality was highly associated with recipient CMV seropositivity and CMV reactivation, and diversity with PTCy was similar to that in the CNI/methotrexate controls. The TRB repertoires of T cells infiltrating skin or GI tract showed only limited overlap with the TRB repertoires of T cells in blood. At 1-2 months, donor-recipient similarity was low but rose over the first year, and the later blood repertoires were often dominated by donor CD8+ memory clones.

TRB sequencing used genomic DNA with the immunoSEQ assay at survey resolution or the hsTCRB kit. The study's processing was this. The immunoSEQ software handled the initial read processing, while the LymphoSeq R package was used for the repertoire analyses. Clonality was calculated as 1 minus normalized Shannon entropy, and the Gini coefficient was also calculated for each TRB dataset. Phenotypes of unsorted samples were inferred by mapping TRB sequences from sorted subsets of the recipient or donor onto the same recipient's unsorted samples. Held by TCRdb, this immuneACCESS table contains in-frame sequences only and omits some clones. Under half of the omission traces to an unresolved V gene where checked; the cause of the rest is unknown. Clone size and V and J calls were adopted from that table, with D and trimming inferred from the DNA. This sample shows 40,000 to 60,000 clones, and none of them turns up only once. Clones ranked in the top ten supply roughly 2% of the sample.

This clone was picked up many times. It has no known antigen specificity. Base qualities are missing; no much larger clone stands one base away. According to the germline V gene, CDR1 reads SGHTA and CDR2 reads FQGNSA. V ends up 4 bases short and J 5 bases short, with an unmatched junction base count of 11. Reading from cysteine to phenylalanine, the CDR3 counts 17 amino acids. Of all the DNA, just the CDR3 is kept, 51 bases in frame from base 1. Related bone marrow donors provided peripheral blood samples on the day of marrow donation. Mononuclear cells from peripheral blood and bone marrow were separated by Ficoll-Hypaque density centrifugation and then cryopreserved.

This TCR came from a man between 40 and 49 years old in good health, CMV-negative, and a related stem cell transplant donor. Sequencing used PBMCs. The V and J segments used are TRBV7-2 and TRBJ2-1; 10 middle bases align to TRBD2. DNA sequence: TGTGCCAGCAGCTCCCCCGCACTAGCGGGATTGGACAATGAGCAGTTCTTC. Its translation is CASSSPALAGLDNEQFF.